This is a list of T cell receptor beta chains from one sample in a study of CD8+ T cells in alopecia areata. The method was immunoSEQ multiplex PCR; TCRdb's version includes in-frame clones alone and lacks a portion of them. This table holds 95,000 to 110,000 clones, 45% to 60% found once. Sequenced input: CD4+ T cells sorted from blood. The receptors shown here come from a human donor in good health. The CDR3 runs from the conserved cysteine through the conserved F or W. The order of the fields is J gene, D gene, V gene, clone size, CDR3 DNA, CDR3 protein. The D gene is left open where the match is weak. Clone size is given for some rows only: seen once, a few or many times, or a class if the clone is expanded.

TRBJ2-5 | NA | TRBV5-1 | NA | TGCGCCAGCAGCTTGAACTTCCAAGAGACCCAGTACTTC | CASSLNFQETQYF
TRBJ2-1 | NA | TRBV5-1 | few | TGCGCCAGCAGCTTGGACGGTGGGCCGTACAATGAGCAGTTCTTC | CASSLDGGPYNEQFF
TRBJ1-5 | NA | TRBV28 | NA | TGTGCCAGTCAACAGGACAGCTCCTTTAGCAATCAGCCCCAGCATTTT | CASQQDSSFSNQPQHF
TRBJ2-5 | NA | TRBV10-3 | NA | TGTGCCATCAGTCCCCGGGTGGTAGGATCTGGAGAGACCCAGTACTTC | CAISPRVVGSGETQYF
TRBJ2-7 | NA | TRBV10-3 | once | TGTGCCATAGGGCCGGTAGGCCTCTACGAGCAGTACTTC | CAIGPVGLYEQYF
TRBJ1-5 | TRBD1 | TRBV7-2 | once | TGTGCCAGCAGCTTATCAGGGGGCGGTCAGCCCCAGCATTTT | CASSLSGGGQPQHF
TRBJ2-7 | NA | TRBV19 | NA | TGTGCCAGTAGTCTCCGGACAGCAGGTACCTACGAGCAGTACTTC | CASSLRTAGTYEQYF
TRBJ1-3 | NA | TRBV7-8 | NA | TGTGCCAGCAGCTTAGTCAAGTGGTCCTCTGGAAACACCATATATTTT | CASSLVKWSSGNTIYF
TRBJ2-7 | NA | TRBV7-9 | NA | TGTGCCAGCAGCTCCTTCTACGAGCAGTACTTC | CASSSFYEQYF
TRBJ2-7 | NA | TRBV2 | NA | TGTGCCAGCAAGGTGGGCGGCTACGAGCAGTACTTC | CASKVGGYEQYF
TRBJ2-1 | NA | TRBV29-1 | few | TGCAGCGTTGAACCCGGGGGCCCATACAATGAGCAGTTCTTC | CSVEPGGPYNEQFF
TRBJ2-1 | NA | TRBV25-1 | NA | TGTGCCAGCAGTGAGGTTGGGGGACCTGAGCAGTTCTTC | CASSEVGGPEQFF
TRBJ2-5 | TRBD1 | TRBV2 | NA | TGTGCCAGCAGGGGAGACAGGGAAGGAGAGACCCAGTACTTC | CASRGDREGETQYF
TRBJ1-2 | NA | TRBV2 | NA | TGTGCCAGCAGCGCCTGGACGGGGTTCTATGGCTACACCTTC | CASSAWTGFYGYTF
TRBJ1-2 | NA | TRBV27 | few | TGTGCCAGCAGTACCGGTTTCCAGGCCGCTAACTATGGCTACACCTTC | CASSTGFQAANYGYTF
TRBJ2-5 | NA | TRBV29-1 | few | TGCAGCGTTGAAGGGCAGGGAGAGACCCAGTACTTC | CSVEGQGETQYF
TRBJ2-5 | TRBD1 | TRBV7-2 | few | TGTGCCAGCAGCTTAGCCCGGGACAGAGAAAGGGGAGAGACCCAGTACTTC | CASSLARDRERGETQYF
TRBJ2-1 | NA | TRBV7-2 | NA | TGTGCCAGCAGCTTAGCTTCAGGGGTCCAGTACAATGAGCAGTTCTTC | CASSLASGVQYNEQFF
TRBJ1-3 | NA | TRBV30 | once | TGTGCCTGGAGTAATACAGGGACTGGAAACACCATATATTTT | CAWSNTGTGNTIYF
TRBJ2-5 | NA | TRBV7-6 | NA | TGTGCCAGCAGCTTACTAGGTCAAGAGACCCAGTACTTC | CASSLLGQETQYF
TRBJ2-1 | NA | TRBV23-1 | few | TGCGCCAGCAGTCCGGACACACCCTGGAGCTCCTACAATGAGCAGTTCTTC | CASSPDTPWSSYNEQFF
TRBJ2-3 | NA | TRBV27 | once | TGTGCCAGCAGTTGGACTCCAGATACGCAGTATTTT | CASSWTPDTQYF